Each of the 17 T cell receptor beta chains below was sequenced from the same sample in a study of shared clonotypes between healthy human individuals. The assay was immunoSEQ multiplex PCR, and TCRdb's table has in-frame clones only and misses some. The sample lists approximately 1.5 million clones, 95% to 99% occurring once. Sequenced: naive CD4+ T cells sorted from blood. Subset noted: CD45RA+ positively selected. These receptors originate from a man under 40 in good health.

The V call is TRBV5-1, the J call TRBJ2-1; D unclear. This CDR3 spans 11 amino acids. V lost 4 bases, J lost 5 bases, and 4 bases lay in between. Germline CDR1 SGHRS, CDR2 YFSETQ. The CDR3 nucleotides read TGCGCCAGCAGCGCTAACAATGAGCAGTTCTTC. It yields the protein CASSANNEQFF.

The rearrangement joins TRBV7-6 to TRBJ1-4; no reliable D call. The CDR3 contains 15 residues. V was clipped by 5 bases and J by 0 bases, with 10 bases between them. The germline V gene has CDR1 SGHVS and CDR2 FNYEAQ. The CDR3 sequence is CASSLGFPTNEKLFF. CDR3 nucleotide sequence: TGTGCCAGCAGCCTAGGTTTTCCAACTAATGAAAAACTGTTTTTT.

The chain recombines TRBV28 with TRBJ2-7; D possibly matches TRBD1 or TRBD2 (5 bases each). V lost 7 bases and J 0 bases, leaving 7 bases between the germline ends. CDR1 and CDR2 from the germline V gene are MDHEN and SYDVKM. There are 12 residues in the CDR3. Written as DNA, the CDR3 is TGTGCCAGCACGAGGGGCTCCTACGAGCAGTACTTC. Amino acids: CASTRGSYEQYF. The variable domain in full, with the rest retrieved from reference TRBV28 and TRBJ2-7, is DVKVTQSSRYLVKRTGEKVFLECVQDMDHENMFWYRQDPGLGLRLIYFSYDVKMKEKGDIPEGYSVSREKKERFSLILESASTNQTSMYLCASTRGSYEQYFGPGTRLTVT.

This clone was recorded only once. The J gene is TRBJ2-5, the V gene TRBV7-6, with TRBD2 matching over 8 bases. The germline V gene encodes CDR1 SGHVS and CDR2 FNYEAQ. This CDR3 has 17 residues. Trimming cost V 0 bases and J 0 bases; bases outside gene matches: 6. In DNA, the CDR3 is TGTGCCAGCAGCTTAGCGCTGGCTAGCGGGTACCAAGAGACCCAGTACTTC. Translated, it gives CASSLALASGYQETQYF.

The CDR3 DNA reads as TGTGCCAGCAGCTTGGTGGGGCGAAATGAAAAACTGTTTTTT. Translated, it gives CASSLVGRNEKLFF. This chain links TRBV5-8 with TRBJ1-4; a weak D match, TRBD1 (5 bases). The CDR3 is 14 amino acids. V was clipped by 0 bases and J by 5 bases, with 8 bases between them. CDR1 is SGHTS, CDR2 YDEGEE, per germline.

The V and J genes are TRBV7-9 and TRBJ2-3; no reliable D call. CDR3 length: 12 residues. Germline V gene sequence: CDR1 SEHNR, CDR2 FQNEAQ (reference sequence). V shed 7 bases and J shed 2 bases, with 7 bases lying between them. CDR3 in DNA: TGTGCCAGCACCCCCCACACAGATACGCAGTATTTT. It specifies CASTPHTDTQYF.

The chain employs TRBV7-9 and TRBJ1-1; D is undetermined. Trimming shortened V by 3 bases and J by 4 bases, and 9 bases separated the two germline ends. The CDR3 length is 13 residues. In germline, CDR1 is SEHNR, CDR2 FQNEAQ (reference sequence). CDR3 nucleotide sequence: TGTGCCAGCAGCTTCCGGAGGGTCACTGAAGCTTTCTTT. Translating it yields CASSFRRVTEAFF. The entire variable domain, with the rest obtained from reference TRBV7-9 and TRBJ1-1, is as follows: DTGVSQNPRHKITKRGQNVTFRCDPISEHNRLYWYRQTLGQGPEFLTYFQNEAQLEKSRLLSDRFSAERPKGSFSTLEIQRTEQGDSAMYLCASSFRRVTEAFFGQGTRLTVV.

The V and J genes are TRBV9 and TRBJ2-1, with unresolved D. V was clipped by 0 bases and J by 0 bases, with 16 bases between them. Germline CDR1 SGDLS, CDR2 YYNGEE. CDR3 length: 18 residues. The CDR3 is CASSVVPADMSSYNEQFF. CDR3 bases: TGTGCCAGCAGCGTAGTTCCAGCTGACATGAGCTCCTACAATGAGCAGTTCTTC. The complete variable domain, with remaining parts taken from reference TRBV9 and TRBJ2-1, reads DSGVTQTPKHLITATGQRVTLRCSPRSGDLSVYWYQQSLDQGLQFLIQYYNGEERAKGNILERFSAQQFPDLHSELNLSSLELGDSALYFCASSVVPADMSSYNEQFFGPGTRLTVL.

This clone showed up just once. The rearrangement links TRBV6-5 to TRBJ2-1; 10 bases are a match to TRBD2. This CDR3 contains 14 residues. The V and J ends lost 6 bases and 5 bases, in that order; junction bases with no gene match: 4. Germline V gene sequence: CDR1 MNHEY, CDR2 SVGAGI. CDR3 DNA: TGTGCCAGCAGGTTAGCGGGAGGAAACAATGAGCAGTTCTTC. Translating gives CASRLAGGNNEQFF.

The chain combines TRBV28 with TRBJ1-5, with D uncertain. The CDR3 contains 17 residues. CDR1 MDHEN and CDR2 SYDVKM come from the germline V gene. V was clipped by 8 bases and J by 2 bases, with 22 bases between them. CDR3 in amino acids: CASARVPRRSGNQPQHF. CDR3 coding DNA: TGTGCCAGCGCTAGGGTGCCTAGAAGGAGCGGCAATCAGCCCCAGCATTTT.

The chain joins TRBV5-4 to TRBJ2-1; D may match TRBD1 or TRBD2 (5 bases each). The CDR3 covers 15 residues. With 4 bases removed from V and 10 bases from J, the gap between germline ends came to 21 bases. Germline V gene lookup returns CDR1 SGHNT and CDR2 YYREEE (reference sequence). This CDR3 reads CASSDLSGPISEQFF. CDR3 in DNA: TGTGCCAGCAGCGACCTGTCGGGACCCATCTCGGAGCAGTTCTTC.

This sequence joins TRBV5-5 and TRBJ2-2; 7 positions agree with TRBD2. The germline gives CDR1 SGHKS, CDR2 YYEKEE (reference sequence). The CDR3 is 15 amino acids. With V trimmed by 4 bases and J by 4 bases, 7 bases remained unmatched. The DNA of the CDR3 is TGTGCCAGCAGCCCACTGGGGGGGTCCACCGGGGAGCTGTTTTTT. It codes for CASSPLGGSTGELFF. Filled out from reference TRBV5-5 and TRBJ2-2, the complete variable domain reads DAGVTQSPTHLIKTRGQQVTLRCSPISGHKSVSWYQQVLGQGPQFIFQYYEKEERGRGNFPDRFSARQFPNYSSELNVNALLLGDSALYLCASSPLGGSTGELFFGEGSRLTVL.

This chain links TRBV5-1 with TRBJ2-7, with D unclear. This CDR3 is built from 13 residues. Per germline, CDR1 SGHRS and CDR2 YFSETQ. The V end lost 2 bases, the J end lost 5 bases, and 11 bases lay between the germline ends. CDR3 in amino acids: CASSFGDSNEQYF. As DNA, the CDR3 is TGCGCCAGCAGCTTTGGGGATTCAAACGAGCAGTACTTC. The whole variable domain, remainder taken from reference TRBV5-1 and TRBJ2-7, is KAGVTQTPRYLIKTRGQQVTLSCSPISGHRSVSWYQQTPGQGLQFLFEYFSETQRNKGNFPGRFSGRQFSNSRSEMNVSTLELGDSALYLCASSFGDSNEQYFGPGTRLTVT.

The chain recombines TRBV5-6 with TRBJ1-1; D remains ambiguous. Germline-derived CDR1 and CDR2 are SGHDT and YYEEEE. The germline V and J ends were trimmed by 2 bases and 0 bases, with 14 bases remaining between them. The CDR3 sequence is 16 residues long. The CDR3: CASSFGSRMMNTEAFF. CDR3 DNA: TGTGCCAGCAGCTTTGGGAGCAGGATGATGAACACTGAAGCTTTCTTT.

For this clone: At one of its ends the junction is not consistent with the germline gene, which may arise from a read error. The rearrangement uses TRBV18 and TRBJ2-5; unclear D gene. The germline gives CDR1 KGHSH, CDR2 LQKENI. This CDR3 has 12 residues. CDR3 in amino acids: CASSRHGVDGDF. Here the CDR3 DNA reads TGTGCCAGCTCACGACATGGCGTTGACGGAGACTTC.

V gene TRBV28 combines with J gene TRBJ2-4, with TRBD1 matching 7 bases. This CDR3 is built from 15 residues. CDR1 and CDR2 (germline): MDHEN, SYDVKM. After removal of 5 bases from V and 1 base from J, the junction contained 5 bases not matched to a gene. This chain's CDR3 is CASSESGQAKNIQYF. Here the CDR3 DNA reads TGTGCCAGCAGTGAGTCGGGACAGGCCAAAAACATTCAGTACTTC.

This rearrangement joins TRBV2 to TRBJ2-7; perhaps D is TRBD1 or TRBD2 (5 bases each). Germline V lookup: CDR1 SNHLY, CDR2 FYNNEI. This CDR3 region has 14 residues. Trimming pared 3 bases from V and 2 bases from J, leaving 11 bases between. CDR3 DNA: TGTGCCAGCAGTGACTCCGGGGCCGCCTACGAGCAGTACTTC. It codes for CASSDSGAAYEQYF.